This TCR beta chain is drawn from a study of blood T cell repertoires in COVID-19. In the study overall: Nucleic acid was either cDNA or gDNA, and it came from T cells, B-cell-depleted T cells, or PBMCs.

Original analysis: Researchers report that nucleated cell counts were estimated from reference gene primer amplification. Profiled with immunoSEQ multiplex PCR; TCRdb holds only in-frame clones, not every one. The V and J calls and the clone size are those of that table, but D and trimming were determined from the DNA. The data contain 200,000 to 300,000 clones, 87% of them seen just once; the ten biggest clones take up around 7.8%. This TCR was sampled from a man aged 60 to 75 who had recovered from COVID-19. The source material was peripheral blood.

CDR3 coding DNA: TGCGCCAGCAGCGTGGGACAGGGGCGCAAAGCTTTCTTT. Its translation: CASSVGQGRKAFF. The V and J genes are TRBV5-1 and TRBJ1-1; 10 bases fit TRBD1. Germline V gene data show CDR1 as SGHRS and CDR2 as YFSETQ. Trimming at V came to 4 bases and at J to 9 bases, leaving 6 bases not matched to a gene. The CDR3 consists of 13 residues.